This T cell receptor (beta chain) was documented in a study of T cell responses to AZD1222 COVID-19 vaccine. Study-level findings and limits: Donors were mostly white British, more females; clonal diversity possibly underestimated.

Germline lookup yields CDR1 LNHDA and CDR2 SQIVND (reference sequence). CDR3 length: 17 residues. Trimming removed 1 base at V and 5 bases at J, with 17 bases between. TCRdb keeps only in-frame clones here, not all; method: immunoSEQ multiplex PCR. This sample has 75,000 to 85,000 clones, with 85% to 90% found just once. A remark on this clone: Its antigen is unknown.

Second-dose intervals of approximately 4 or approximately 12 weeks were pooled. The specimen comprised peripheral blood, sampled 28 days after the second AZD1222 dose. This clonotype originated in an adult who received the AZD1222 COVID-19 vaccine. The chain employs TRBV19 and TRBJ2-2, with D possibly matching TRBD1 (6 bases). CDR3 sequence: CASSIVVHRGITGELFF. CDR3 bases: TGTGCCAGTAGTATAGTGGTACATAGGGGGATTACCGGGGAGCTGTTTTTT.